The rows below give T cell receptor beta chains drawn from one sample of a study of cytomegalovirus exposure and HLA in healthy donors. Data came from immunoSEQ multiplex PCR; TCRdb stores just in-frame clones and leaves some out. The data hold more than 150,000 clones, with about 81% observed a single time. Input material: PBMCs. These receptors originate from a woman in her late teens or twenties in good health and CMV-seropositive. Both conserved end residues are part of each CDR3. A D gene is named only where the DNA matches it firmly. The size of a clone is reported for some rows only, either as once, few or many, or as a class for expanded clones.

V gene: TRBV27; clone size: NA; J gene: TRBJ2-6; D gene: TRBD1; CDR3 protein: CASSIRGQSSGANGLTF; CDR3 DNA: TGTGCCAGCAGTATCAGGGGACAGAGCTCTGGGGCCAACGGCCTGACTTTC
V gene: TRBV7-3; clone size: once; J gene: TRBJ2-5; D gene: NA; CDR3 protein: CASSPSPSLETQYF; CDR3 DNA: TGTGCCAGCAGCCCCTCTCCGAGTTTGGAGACCCAGTACTTC
V gene: TRBV12-5; clone size: few; J gene: TRBJ2-2; D gene: TRBD1; CDR3 protein: CASGFGTGGRELFF; CDR3 DNA: TGTGCTAGTGGTTTTGGGACAGGGGGCCGGGAGCTGTTTTTT
V gene: TRBV7-3; clone size: NA; J gene: TRBJ1-6; D gene: TRBD1; CDR3 protein: CASSLRQGGSPLHF; CDR3 DNA: TGTGCCAGCAGCTTACGACAGGGGGGTTCACCCCTCCACTTT
V gene: TRBV4-3; clone size: NA; J gene: TRBJ1-2; D gene: NA; CDR3 protein: CASSQRGLNYGYTF; CDR3 DNA: TGCGCCAGCAGCCAAAGGGGGTTAAACTATGGCTACACCTTC
V gene: TRBV6-4; clone size: NA; J gene: TRBJ2-7; D gene: TRBD2; CDR3 protein: CASSDPFGDYEQHF; CDR3 DNA: TGTGCCAGCAGTGACCCGTTCGGGGACTACGAGCAGCACTTC
V gene: TRBV4-1; clone size: few; J gene: TRBJ1-5; D gene: NA; CDR3 protein: CASSTDMNQPQHF; CDR3 DNA: TGCGCCAGCAGCACGGACATGAATCAGCCCCAGCATTTT
V gene: TRBV30; clone size: NA; J gene: TRBJ2-7; D gene: NA; CDR3 protein: CAWSVGRTYEQYF; CDR3 DNA: TGTGCCTGGTCAGTAGGCAGGACCTACGAGCAGTACTTC
V gene: TRBV9; clone size: NA; J gene: TRBJ1-5; D gene: TRBD1; CDR3 protein: CASSVGDRVANQPQHF; CDR3 DNA: TGTGCCAGCAGCGTAGGGGACAGGGTCGCCAATCAGCCCCAGCATTTT
V gene: TRBV27; clone size: NA; J gene: TRBJ2-5; D gene: NA; CDR3 protein: CASSLYPRQETQYF; CDR3 DNA: TGTGCCAGCAGCCTCTACCCCCGCCAAGAGACCCAGTACTTC
V gene: TRBV15; clone size: few; J gene: TRBJ1-5; D gene: NA; CDR3 protein: CATSISGESNQPQHF; CDR3 DNA: TGTGCCACCAGCATATCAGGTGAAAGCAATCAGCCCCAGCATTTT
V gene: TRBV4-1; clone size: NA; J gene: TRBJ2-1; D gene: NA; CDR3 protein: CASSPTNYNEQFF; CDR3 DNA: TGCGCCAGCAGCCCGACAAACTACAATGAGCAGTTCTTC
V gene: TRBV4-1; clone size: NA; J gene: TRBJ1-1; D gene: NA; CDR3 protein: CASSPENANEAFF; CDR3 DNA: TGCGCCAGCAGCCCAGAGAATGCGAATGAAGCTTTCTTT
V gene: TRBV15; clone size: NA; J gene: TRBJ2-5; D gene: TRBD2; CDR3 protein: CATSTREGQWETQYF; CDR3 DNA: TGTGCCACCAGCACTAGGGAGGGGCAGTGGGAGACCCAGTACTTC
V gene: TRBV28; clone size: NA; J gene: TRBJ2-4; D gene: NA; CDR3 protein: CASTTSPPLKNIQYF; CDR3 DNA: TGTGCCAGCACAACTAGCCCGCCTCTCAAAAACATTCAGTACTTC
V gene: TRBV9; clone size: NA; J gene: TRBJ2-5; D gene: TRBD2; CDR3 protein: CASSVDPSGGSYLRETQYF; CDR3 DNA: TGTGCCAGCAGCGTAGATCCTAGCGGGGGGTCATATCTTCGGGAGACCCAGTACTTC
V gene: TRBV6-1; clone size: NA; J gene: TRBJ1-2; D gene: NA; CDR3 protein: CASSEANLGGGYTF; CDR3 DNA: TGTGCCAGCAGTGAAGCGAATCTGGGAGGCGGCTACACCTTC
V gene: TRBV6-5; clone size: once; J gene: TRBJ1-1; D gene: NA; CDR3 protein: CASSYGGSGNTEAFF; CDR3 DNA: TGTGCCAGCAGTTACGGAGGGTCCGGAAACACTGAAGCTTTCTTT
V gene: TRBV5-4; clone size: NA; J gene: TRBJ2-6; D gene: NA; CDR3 protein: CASLGGDRVTGANVLTF; CDR3 DNA: TGCGCCAGTCTCGGGGGGGACAGGGTAACTGGGGCCAACGTCCTGACTTTC
V gene: TRBV11-2; clone size: once; J gene: TRBJ2-2; D gene: TRBD1; CDR3 protein: CASSFRGQTGELFF; CDR3 DNA: TGTGCCAGCAGCTTCAGGGGGCAAACCGGGGAGCTGTTTTTT
V gene: TRBV2; clone size: NA; J gene: TRBJ2-5; D gene: TRBD1; CDR3 protein: CASRQDRGRGETQYF; CDR3 DNA: TGTGCCAGCAGGCAAGACAGGGGGCGAGGAGAGACCCAGTACTTC
V gene: TRBV4-3; clone size: NA; J gene: TRBJ1-6; D gene: NA; CDR3 protein: CASSQGGAGMHNSPLHF; CDR3 DNA: TGCGCCAGCAGCCAAGGTGGGGCAGGGATGCATAATTCACCCCTCCACTTT
V gene: TRBV9; clone size: NA; J gene: TRBJ2-3; D gene: TRBD1; CDR3 protein: CASSEAGGETDTQYF; CDR3 DNA: TGTGCCAGCAGCGAGGCAGGGGGCGAGACAGATACGCAGTATTTT
V gene: TRBV7-8; clone size: NA; J gene: TRBJ2-1; D gene: TRBD1; CDR3 protein: CASSLGQGQYNEQFF; CDR3 DNA: TGTGCCAGCAGCTTGGGACAGGGTCAGTACAATGAGCAGTTCTTC
V gene: TRBV15; clone size: NA; J gene: TRBJ2-7; D gene: TRBD1; CDR3 protein: CATSAGGSSYEQYF; CDR3 DNA: TGTGCCACCAGCGCAGGGGGAAGCTCCTACGAGCAGTACTTC
V gene: TRBV7-2; clone size: NA; J gene: TRBJ1-6; D gene: TRBD1; CDR3 protein: CASSPGTVRPLHF; CDR3 DNA: TGTGCCAGCAGCCCCGGGACAGTACGTCCCCTCCACTTT
V gene: TRBV14; clone size: few; J gene: TRBJ2-1; D gene: TRBD1; CDR3 protein: CASSQTGTDRYNEQFF; CDR3 DNA: TGTGCCAGCAGCCAAACCGGGACAGACAGATACAATGAGCAGTTCTTC
V gene: TRBV27; clone size: NA; J gene: TRBJ2-1; D gene: TRBD2; CDR3 protein: CASSSKRGYTYEQFF; CDR3 DNA: TGTGCCAGCAGTTCAAAGCGGGGGTACACCTATGAGCAGTTCTTC
V gene: TRBV29-1; clone size: NA; J gene: TRBJ2-2; D gene: NA; CDR3 protein: CSALGLAGPAGELFF; CDR3 DNA: TGCAGCGCCTTGGGTCTAGCTGGGCCGGCCGGGGAGCTGTTTTTT
V gene: TRBV6-5; clone size: NA; J gene: TRBJ2-2; D gene: NA; CDR3 protein: CASSTQGGELFF; CDR3 DNA: TGTGCCAGCAGCACACAGGGTGGGGAGCTGTTTTTT
V gene: TRBV28; clone size: NA; J gene: TRBJ1-2; D gene: NA; CDR3 protein: CASSSPGRVGGYTF; CDR3 DNA: TGTGCCAGCAGTTCCCCCGGCAGGGTAGGTGGCTACACCTTC
V gene: TRBV7-6; clone size: NA; J gene: TRBJ1-2; D gene: NA; CDR3 protein: CASSLGNRGASYGYTF; CDR3 DNA: TGTGCCAGCAGCTTAGGAAATCGGGGGGCCAGCTATGGCTACACCTTC
V gene: TRBV29-1; clone size: few; J gene: TRBJ2-3; D gene: NA; CDR3 protein: CSVEPHYRVVARADTQYF; CDR3 DNA: TGCAGCGTTGAACCACACTACAGGGTAGTAGCTCGCGCAGATACGCAGTATTTT
V gene: TRBV19; clone size: few; J gene: TRBJ1-1; D gene: NA; CDR3 protein: CASSLTLSGRTEAFF; CDR3 DNA: TGTGCCAGTAGTCTCACTTTATCTGGGCGCACTGAAGCTTTCTTT
V gene: TRBV4-1; clone size: NA; J gene: TRBJ2-7; D gene: NA; CDR3 protein: CASSQVDMGLSSYEQYF; CDR3 DNA: TGCGCCAGCAGCCAAGTCGATATGGGACTGAGCTCCTACGAGCAGTACTTC
V gene: TRBV9; clone size: NA; J gene: TRBJ1-6; D gene: NA; CDR3 protein: CASSETGGPPLHF; CDR3 DNA: TGTGCCAGCAGCGAGACGGGCGGGCCACCCCTCCACTTT
V gene: TRBV5-1; clone size: few; J gene: TRBJ1-2; D gene: NA; CDR3 protein: CASSLGAHYGYTF; CDR3 DNA: TGCGCCAGCAGCTTGGGTGCGCATTATGGCTACACCTTC
V gene: TRBV18; clone size: NA; J gene: TRBJ2-6; D gene: NA; CDR3 protein: CASSPRGPGANVLTF; CDR3 DNA: TGTGCCAGCTCACCACGAGGGCCTGGGGCCAACGTCCTGACTTTC
V gene: TRBV5-6; clone size: NA; J gene: TRBJ2-5; D gene: TRBD1; CDR3 protein: CASSLQGVQETQYF; CDR3 DNA: TGTGCCAGCAGCTTGCAGGGGGTCCAAGAGACCCAGTACTTC
V gene: TRBV2; clone size: NA; J gene: TRBJ1-5; D gene: TRBD1; CDR3 protein: CASSELGDRGLGNQPQHF; CDR3 DNA: TGTGCCAGCAGTGAATTGGGAGACAGGGGCTTAGGCAATCAGCCCCAGCATTTT
V gene: TRBV7-2; clone size: NA; J gene: TRBJ1-2; D gene: NA; CDR3 protein: CASSLEGGREGYTF; CDR3 DNA: TGTGCCAGCAGCTTAGAAGGAGGACGTGAGGGCTACACCTTC
V gene: TRBV5-6; clone size: NA; J gene: TRBJ1-1; D gene: NA; CDR3 protein: CASSFGAGDTEAFF; CDR3 DNA: TGTGCCAGCAGCTTCGGGGCGGGGGACACTGAAGCTTTCTTT
V gene: TRBV6-6; clone size: once; J gene: TRBJ1-3; D gene: NA; CDR3 protein: CASSSDRIRGNTIYF; CDR3 DNA: TGTGCCAGCAGCTCCGACAGGATTAGAGGAAACACCATATATTTT
V gene: TRBV6-5; clone size: NA; J gene: TRBJ2-1; D gene: TRBD1; CDR3 protein: CASSYYRGSEQFF; CDR3 DNA: TGTGCCAGCAGTTATTACAGGGGGTCTGAGCAGTTCTTC
V gene: TRBV7-2; clone size: NA; J gene: TRBJ1-1; D gene: NA; CDR3 protein: CASSSQRGQGEAFF; CDR3 DNA: TGTGCCAGCAGCTCCCAGCGGGGCCAGGGTGAAGCTTTCTTT
V gene: TRBV15; clone size: NA; J gene: TRBJ2-7; D gene: TRBD2; CDR3 protein: CATRTSGESYEQYF; CDR3 DNA: TGTGCCACCCGAACTAGCGGGGAGTCCTACGAGCAGTACTTC
V gene: TRBV5-6; clone size: NA; J gene: TRBJ2-3; D gene: NA; CDR3 protein: CASSFPGVDTQYF; CDR3 DNA: TGTGCCAGCAGCTTTCCCGGGGTGGATACGCAGTATTTT
V gene: TRBV7-9; clone size: NA; J gene: TRBJ2-5; D gene: TRBD2; CDR3 protein: CASSLTRGGLETQYF; CDR3 DNA: TGTGCCAGCAGCTTAACTCGGGGGGGCCTAGAGACCCAGTACTTC
V gene: TRBV27; clone size: NA; J gene: TRBJ2-7; D gene: TRBD1; CDR3 protein: CASSSTGGRYEQYF; CDR3 DNA: TGTGCCAGCAGCAGTACAGGGGGCAGATACGAGCAGTACTTC
V gene: TRBV19; clone size: few; J gene: TRBJ2-1; D gene: TRBD2; CDR3 protein: CASSLETSGAYNEQFF; CDR3 DNA: TGTGCCAGTAGTCTAGAGACTAGCGGGGCCTACAATGAGCAGTTCTTC